This T cell receptor beta chain was sequenced during a study of T cell responses to AZD1222 COVID-19 vaccine. Study-level information: Samples with a second dose at about 4 or about 12 weeks were pooled together. Notes on the study in general: Donor demographics were predominantly white British with a female majority; clonal diversity may be underestimated.

Measured with immunoSEQ multiplex PCR; TCRdb has only the in-frame clones, and not every one. The repertoire holds 130,000 or so clones, with roughly nine tenths as singletons. This clone was seen once. As yet, its antigen is unknown. Germline loops: CDR1 SGHTA, CDR2 FQGTGA. The CDR3 covers 14 residues. Trimming cost V 2 bases and J 1 base, with 8 bases left between them. Sequences were derived from peripheral blood, sampled on day 0 of AZD1222 vaccination. This chain connects TRBV7-3 to TRBJ1-1, with no clear D. The receptor was isolated from an adult in good health. CDR3: CASSLSYRNTEAFF. DNA for the CDR3: TGTGCCAGCAGCTTATCATACCGGAACACTGAAGCTTTCTTT. The full variable domain, rest sourced from reference TRBV7-3 and TRBJ1-1, is GAGVSQTPSNKVTEKGKYVELRCDPISGHTALYWYRQSLGQGPEFLIYFQGTGAADDSGLPNDRFFAVRPEGSVSTLKIQRTERGDSAVYLCASSLSYRNTEAFFGQGTRLTVV.